This record looks at one TCR beta chain sequence and its context. This specimen comes from a study of glioma-infiltrating T cells after dendritic cell vaccination. Per germline, CDR1 SNHLY and CDR2 FYNNEI. This CDR3 contains 13 residues. Trimming pared 3 bases from V and 4 bases from J, leaving 9 bases between. Fresh-frozen tumor tissue and more than two years of survival data were available for all. Amplification used 60 V beta primers and 13 J beta primers. Sequencing was performed with immunoSEQ multiplex PCR; in TCRdb, only in-frame clones are kept and a portion is missing. The sample lists 55,000 to 70,000 clones, 75% to 85% seen once, with more than 8% in the top ten.

The rearrangement uses TRBV2 and TRBJ2-5; D is unresolved. Sequences were derived from blood, sampled before dendritic cell vaccination. This clonotype was obtained from a human donor with glioblastoma. The CDR3 loop reads CASSETHLETQYF. The CDR3 DNA sequence: TGTGCCAGCAGTGAGACTCACTTAGAGACCCAGTACTTC.